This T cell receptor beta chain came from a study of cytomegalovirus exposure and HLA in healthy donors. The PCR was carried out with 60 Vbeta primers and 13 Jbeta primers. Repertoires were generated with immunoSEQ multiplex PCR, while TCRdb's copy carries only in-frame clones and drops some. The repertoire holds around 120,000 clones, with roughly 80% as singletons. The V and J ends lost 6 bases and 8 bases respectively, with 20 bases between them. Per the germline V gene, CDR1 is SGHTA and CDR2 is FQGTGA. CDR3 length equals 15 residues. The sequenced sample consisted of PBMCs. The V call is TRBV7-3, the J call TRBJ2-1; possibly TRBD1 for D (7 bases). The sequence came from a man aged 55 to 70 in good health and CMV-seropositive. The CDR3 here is CASSSGVGTEYEQFF. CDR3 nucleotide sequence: TGTGCCAGCAGTTCGGGGGTCGGGACAGAATATGAGCAGTTCTTC.